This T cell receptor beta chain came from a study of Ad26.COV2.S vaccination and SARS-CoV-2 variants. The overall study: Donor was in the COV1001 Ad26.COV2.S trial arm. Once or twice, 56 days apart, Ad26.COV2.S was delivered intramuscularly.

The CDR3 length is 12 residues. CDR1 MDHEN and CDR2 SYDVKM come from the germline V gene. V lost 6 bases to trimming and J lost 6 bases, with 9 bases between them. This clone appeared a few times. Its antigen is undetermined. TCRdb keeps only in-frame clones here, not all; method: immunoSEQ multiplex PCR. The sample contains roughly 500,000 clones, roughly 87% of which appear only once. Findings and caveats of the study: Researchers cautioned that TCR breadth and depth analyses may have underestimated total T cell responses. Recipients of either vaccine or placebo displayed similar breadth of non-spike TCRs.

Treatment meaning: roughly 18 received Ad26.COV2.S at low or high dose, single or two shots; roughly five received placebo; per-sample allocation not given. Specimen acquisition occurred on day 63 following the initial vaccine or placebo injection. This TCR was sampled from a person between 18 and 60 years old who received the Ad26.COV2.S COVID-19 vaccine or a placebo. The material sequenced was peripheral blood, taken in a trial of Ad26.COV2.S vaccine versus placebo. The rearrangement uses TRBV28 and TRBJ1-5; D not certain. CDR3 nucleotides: TGTGCCAGCAGAGGTCCATCTCAGCCCCAGCATTTT. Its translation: CASRGPSQPQHF.